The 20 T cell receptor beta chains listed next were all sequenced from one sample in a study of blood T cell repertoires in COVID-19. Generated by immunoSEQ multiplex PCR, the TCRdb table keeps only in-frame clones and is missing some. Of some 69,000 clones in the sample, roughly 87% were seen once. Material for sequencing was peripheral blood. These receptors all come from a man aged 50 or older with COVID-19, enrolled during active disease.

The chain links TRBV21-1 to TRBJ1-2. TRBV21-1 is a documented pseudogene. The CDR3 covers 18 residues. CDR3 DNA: TGTGCCAGCAGCAAAGCCACCCGGTCGGAGGGCCTCAACTATGGCTACACCTTC. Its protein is CASSKATRSEGLNYGYTF.

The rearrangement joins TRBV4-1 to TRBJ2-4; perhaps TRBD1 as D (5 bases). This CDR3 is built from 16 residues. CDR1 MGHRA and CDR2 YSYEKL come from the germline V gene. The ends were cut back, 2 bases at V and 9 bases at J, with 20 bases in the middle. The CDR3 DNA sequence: TGCGCCAGCAGCCAACCCAAGGACACACCTCGGAGCATTCAGTACTTC. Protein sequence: CASSQPKDTPRSIQYF.

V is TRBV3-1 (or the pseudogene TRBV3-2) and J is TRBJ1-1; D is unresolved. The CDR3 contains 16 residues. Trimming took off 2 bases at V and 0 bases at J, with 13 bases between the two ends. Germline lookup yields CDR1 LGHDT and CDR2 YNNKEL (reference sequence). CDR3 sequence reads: CASSQSYRILNTEAFF. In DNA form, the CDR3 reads TGTGCCAGCAGCCAATCCTACAGAATATTGAACACTGAAGCTTTCTTT.

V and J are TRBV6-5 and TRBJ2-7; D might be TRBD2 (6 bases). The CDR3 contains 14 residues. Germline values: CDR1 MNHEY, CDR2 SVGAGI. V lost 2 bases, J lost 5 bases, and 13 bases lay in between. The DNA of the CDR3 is TGTGCCAGCAGTTACAAGGGACTGTCCCACGAGCAGTACTTC. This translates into CASSYKGLSHEQYF.

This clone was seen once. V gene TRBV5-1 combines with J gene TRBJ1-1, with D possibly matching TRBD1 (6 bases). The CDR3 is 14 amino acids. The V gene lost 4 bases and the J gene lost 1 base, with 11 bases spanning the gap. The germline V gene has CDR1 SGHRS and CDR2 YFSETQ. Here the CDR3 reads CASSATGWNTEAFF. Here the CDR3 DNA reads TGCGCCAGCAGCGCGACAGGCTGGAACACTGAAGCTTTCTTT.

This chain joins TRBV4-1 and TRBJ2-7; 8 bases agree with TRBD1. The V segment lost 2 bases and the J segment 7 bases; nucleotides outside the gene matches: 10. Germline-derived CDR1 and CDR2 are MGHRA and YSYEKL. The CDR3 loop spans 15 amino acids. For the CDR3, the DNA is TGCGCCAGCAGCCAAACGCAGGGGGCGCTGGGGGAGCAGTACTTC. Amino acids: CASSQTQGALGEQYF.

The CDR3 region has the DNA TGTGCCAGCAGCCAAGAGGGAGGCGACGAGCAGTACTTC. As protein: CASSQEGGDEQYF. The chain combines TRBV3-1 (or the pseudogene TRBV3-2) with TRBJ2-7, with a tentative D call TRBD2 (6 bases). Germline CDR1 LGHDT, CDR2 YNNKEL (reference sequence). This CDR3 contains 13 residues. Trimming removed 0 bases at V and 5 bases at J, with 8 bases between.

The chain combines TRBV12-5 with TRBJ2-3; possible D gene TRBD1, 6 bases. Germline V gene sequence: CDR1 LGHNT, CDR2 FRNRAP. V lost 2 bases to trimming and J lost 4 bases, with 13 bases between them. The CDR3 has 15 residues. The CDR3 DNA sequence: TGTGCTAGTGGTTTGACAACACAGGGACCAGATACGCAGTATTTT. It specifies CASGLTTQGPDTQYF.

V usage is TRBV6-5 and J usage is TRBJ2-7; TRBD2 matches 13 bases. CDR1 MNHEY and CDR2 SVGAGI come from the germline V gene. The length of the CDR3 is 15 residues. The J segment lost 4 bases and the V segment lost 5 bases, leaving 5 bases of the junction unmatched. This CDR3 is CASSLGLAGVYEQYF. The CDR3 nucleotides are TGTGCCAGCAGTCTCGGACTAGCGGGAGTTTACGAGCAGTACTTC.

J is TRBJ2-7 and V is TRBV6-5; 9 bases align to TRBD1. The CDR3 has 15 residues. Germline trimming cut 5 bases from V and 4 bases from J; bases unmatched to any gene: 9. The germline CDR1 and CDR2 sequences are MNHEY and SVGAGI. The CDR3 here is CASSPRPGTGYEQYF. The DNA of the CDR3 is TGTGCCAGCAGTCCCCGCCCCGGGACAGGGTACGAGCAGTACTTC.

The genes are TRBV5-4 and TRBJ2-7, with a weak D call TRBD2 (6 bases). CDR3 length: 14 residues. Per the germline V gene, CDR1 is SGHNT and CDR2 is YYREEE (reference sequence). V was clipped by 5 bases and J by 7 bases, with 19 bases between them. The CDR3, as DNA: TGTGCCAGCAGGTCAGATAGGGGCGCGGGGGAGCAGTACTTC. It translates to CASRSDRGAGEQYF.

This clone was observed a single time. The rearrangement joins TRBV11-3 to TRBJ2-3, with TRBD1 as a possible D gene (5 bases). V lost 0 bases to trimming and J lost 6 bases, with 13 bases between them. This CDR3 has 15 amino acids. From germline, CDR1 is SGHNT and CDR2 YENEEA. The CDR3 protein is CASSLDRGQTDTQYF. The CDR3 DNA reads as TGTGCCAGCAGCTTAGATCGCGGACAAACCGATACGCAGTATTTT.

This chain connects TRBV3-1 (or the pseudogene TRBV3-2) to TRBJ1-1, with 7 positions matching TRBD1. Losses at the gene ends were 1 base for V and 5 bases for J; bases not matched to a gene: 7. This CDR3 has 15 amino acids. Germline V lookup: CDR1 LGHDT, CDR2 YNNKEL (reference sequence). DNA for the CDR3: TGTGCCAGCAGCCAAGCTGCAGGGGGAGGAACTGAAGCTTTCTTT. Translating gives CASSQAAGGGTEAFF.

The CDR3 DNA is TGTGCCAGCAGTGACGGCGCGGGGCCGTCGGGTGAGACCCAGTACTTC. It codes for CASSDGAGPSGETQYF. This rearrangement joins TRBV25-1 to TRBJ2-5; the D gene is possibly TRBD2 (6 bases). This CDR3 is built from 16 residues. Germline V lookup: CDR1 MGHDK, CDR2 SYGVNS. V lost 3 bases, J lost 5 bases, and 19 bases lay in between.

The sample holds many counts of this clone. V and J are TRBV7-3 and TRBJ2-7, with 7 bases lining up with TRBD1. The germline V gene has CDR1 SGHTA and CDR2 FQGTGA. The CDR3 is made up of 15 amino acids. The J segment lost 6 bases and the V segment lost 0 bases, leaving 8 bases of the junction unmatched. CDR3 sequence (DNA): TGTGCCAGCAGCTTAACGGGACAGAGCGCCGGCGAGCAGTACTTC. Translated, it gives CASSLTGQSAGEQYF. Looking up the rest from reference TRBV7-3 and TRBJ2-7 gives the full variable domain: GAGVSQTPSNKVTEKGKYVELRCDPISGHTALYWYRQSLGQGPEFLIYFQGTGAADDSGLPNDRFFAVRPEGSVSTLKIQRTERGDSAVYLCASSLTGQSAGEQYFGPGTRLTVT.

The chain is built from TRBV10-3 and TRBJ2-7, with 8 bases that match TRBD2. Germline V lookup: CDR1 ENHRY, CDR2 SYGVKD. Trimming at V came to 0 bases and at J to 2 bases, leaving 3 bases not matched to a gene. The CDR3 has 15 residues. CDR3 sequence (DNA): TGTGCCATCAGTGAGTCGGGACTAGGGGCCTACGAGCAGTACTTC. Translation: CAISESGLGAYEQYF.

The CDR3: CASSLGAEVAGELFF. CDR3 DNA: TGTGCCAGCAGTTTGGGGGCCGAAGTTGCCGGGGAGCTGTTTTTT. The chain is built from TRBV28 and TRBJ2-2, with D possibly matching TRBD1 (6 bases). Deletions cut 3 bases from V and 6 bases from J, with 14 bases between. The CDR3 loop spans 15 amino acids. Germline lookup yields CDR1 MDHEN and CDR2 SYDVKM.

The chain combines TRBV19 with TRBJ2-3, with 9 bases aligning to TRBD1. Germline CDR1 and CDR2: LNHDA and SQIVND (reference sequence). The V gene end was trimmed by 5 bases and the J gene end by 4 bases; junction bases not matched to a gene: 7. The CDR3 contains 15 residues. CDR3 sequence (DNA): TGTGCCAGTAGTGGTCCGCGACAGGGGGCAGATACGCAGTATTTT. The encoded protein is CASSGPRQGADTQYF. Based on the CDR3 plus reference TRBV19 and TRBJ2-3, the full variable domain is DGGITQSPKYLFRKEGQNVTLSCEQNLNHDAMYWYRQDPGQGLRLIYYSQIVNDFQKGDIAEGYSVSREKKESFPLTVTSAQKNPTAFYLCASSGPRQGADTQYFGPGTRLTVL.

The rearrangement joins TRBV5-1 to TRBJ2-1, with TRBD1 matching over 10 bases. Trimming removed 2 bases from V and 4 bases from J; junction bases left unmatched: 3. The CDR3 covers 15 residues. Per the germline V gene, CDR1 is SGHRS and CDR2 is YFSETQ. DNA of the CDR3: TGCGCCAGCAGCTTACGGACAGGGGGGTACAATGAGCAGTTCTTC. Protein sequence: CASSLRTGGYNEQFF.

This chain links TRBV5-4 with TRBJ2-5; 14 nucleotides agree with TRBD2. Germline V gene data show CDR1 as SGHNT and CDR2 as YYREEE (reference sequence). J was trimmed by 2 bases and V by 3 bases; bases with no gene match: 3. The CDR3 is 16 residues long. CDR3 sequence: CASSSTSGRAQETQYF. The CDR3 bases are TGTGCCAGCAGCTCGACTAGCGGGAGGGCTCAAGAGACCCAGTACTTC.